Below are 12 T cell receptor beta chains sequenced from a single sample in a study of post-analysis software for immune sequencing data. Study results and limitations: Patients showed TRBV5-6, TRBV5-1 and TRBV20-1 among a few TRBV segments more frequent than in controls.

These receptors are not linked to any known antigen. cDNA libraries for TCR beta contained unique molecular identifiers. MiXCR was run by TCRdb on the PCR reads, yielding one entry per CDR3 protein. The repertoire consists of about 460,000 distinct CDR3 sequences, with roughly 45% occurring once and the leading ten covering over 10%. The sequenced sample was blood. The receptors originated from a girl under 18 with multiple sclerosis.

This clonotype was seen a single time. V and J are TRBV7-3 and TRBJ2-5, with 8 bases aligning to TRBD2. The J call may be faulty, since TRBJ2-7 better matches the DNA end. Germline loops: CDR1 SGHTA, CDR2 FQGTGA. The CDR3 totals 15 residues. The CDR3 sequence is CASSLKSGSTDEQYF. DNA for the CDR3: TGTGCCAGCAGCTTAAAAAGCGGGAGTACGGACGAGCAGTACTTC.

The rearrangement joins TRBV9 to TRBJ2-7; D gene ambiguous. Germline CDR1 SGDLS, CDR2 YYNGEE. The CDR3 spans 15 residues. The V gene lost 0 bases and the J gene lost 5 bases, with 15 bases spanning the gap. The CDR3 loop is CASSVGMSEGDEQYF. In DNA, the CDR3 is TGTGCCAGCAGCGTAGGCATGTCCGAAGGAGACGAGCAGTACTTC. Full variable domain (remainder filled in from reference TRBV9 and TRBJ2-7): DSGVTQTPKHLITATGQRVTLRCSPRSGDLSVYWYQQSLDQGLQFLIQYYNGEERAKGNILERFSAQQFPDLHSELNLSSLELGDSALYFCASSVGMSEGDEQYFGPGTRLTVT.

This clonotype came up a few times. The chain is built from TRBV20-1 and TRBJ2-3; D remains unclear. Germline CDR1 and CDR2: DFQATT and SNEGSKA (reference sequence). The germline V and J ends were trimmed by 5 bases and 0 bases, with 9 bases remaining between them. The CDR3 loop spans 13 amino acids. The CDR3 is CSAERFSTDTQYF. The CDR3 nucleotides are TGCAGTGCTGAAAGATTTAGCACAGATACGCAGTATTTT.

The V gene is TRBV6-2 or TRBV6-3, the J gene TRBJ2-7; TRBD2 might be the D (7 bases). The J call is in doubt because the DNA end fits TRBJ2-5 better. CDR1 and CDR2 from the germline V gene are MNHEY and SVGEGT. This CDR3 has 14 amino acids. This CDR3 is CASSTGGRGETQYF. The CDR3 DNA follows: TGTGCCAGCAGCACCGGGGGGCGAGGGGAGACCCAGTACTTC.

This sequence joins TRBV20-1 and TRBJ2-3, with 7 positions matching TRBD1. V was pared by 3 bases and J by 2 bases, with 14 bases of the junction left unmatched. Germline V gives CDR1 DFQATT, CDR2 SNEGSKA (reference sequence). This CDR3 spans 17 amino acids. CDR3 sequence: CSASPLADRSPTDTQYF. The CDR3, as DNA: TGCAGTGCTAGCCCCCTGGCGGACAGGTCACCCACAGATACGCAGTATTTT.

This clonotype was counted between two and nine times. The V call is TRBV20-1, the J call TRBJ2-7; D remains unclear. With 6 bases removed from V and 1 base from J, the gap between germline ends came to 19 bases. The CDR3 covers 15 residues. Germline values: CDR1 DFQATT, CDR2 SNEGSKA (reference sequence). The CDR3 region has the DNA TGCAGTGCCCAAACCCTAGTATATGCTTCCTACGAGCAGTACTTC. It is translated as CSAQTLVYASYEQYF.

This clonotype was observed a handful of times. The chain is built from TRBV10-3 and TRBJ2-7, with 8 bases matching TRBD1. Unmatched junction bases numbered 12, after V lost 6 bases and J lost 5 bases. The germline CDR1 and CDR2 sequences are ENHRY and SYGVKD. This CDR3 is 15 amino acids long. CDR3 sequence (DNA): TGTGCCATCAGACCGGACAGGGTGGTTAACGACGAGCAGTACTTC. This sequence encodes CAIRPDRVVNDEQYF.

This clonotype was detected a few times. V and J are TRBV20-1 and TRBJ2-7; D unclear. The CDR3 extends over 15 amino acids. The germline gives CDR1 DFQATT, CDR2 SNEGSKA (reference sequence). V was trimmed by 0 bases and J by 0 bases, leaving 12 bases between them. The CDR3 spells CSARDLGISSYEQYF. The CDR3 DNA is TGCAGTGCTAGAGATCTCGGCATCAGCTCCTACGAGCAGTACTTC.

Written as DNA, the CDR3 is TGTGCCAGCAGCTTGTGGGAGGGGGCTTCAACTGAAGCTTTCTTT. Protein sequence: CASSLWEGASTEAFF. The chain carries TRBV5-5 and TRBJ1-1; 7 bases agree with TRBD1. This CDR3 is built from 15 residues. Trimming took 1 base from V and 5 from J; bases not matched to a gene: 8. Germline V gene sequence: CDR1 SGHKS, CDR2 YYEKEE (reference sequence).

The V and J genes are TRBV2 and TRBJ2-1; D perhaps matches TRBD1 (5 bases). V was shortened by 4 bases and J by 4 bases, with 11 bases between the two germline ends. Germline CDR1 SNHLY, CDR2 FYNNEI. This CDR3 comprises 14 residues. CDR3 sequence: CASSGPRQYNEQFF. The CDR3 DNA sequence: TGTGCCAGCAGTGGGCCTAGACAGTACAATGAGCAGTTCTTC.

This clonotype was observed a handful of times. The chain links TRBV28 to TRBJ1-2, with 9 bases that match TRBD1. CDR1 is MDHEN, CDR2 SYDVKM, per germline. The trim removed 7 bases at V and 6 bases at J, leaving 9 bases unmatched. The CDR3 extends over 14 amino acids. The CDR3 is CASNSPGQGDGYTF. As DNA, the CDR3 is TGTGCCAGCAACTCCCCGGGACAGGGCGATGGCTACACCTTC.

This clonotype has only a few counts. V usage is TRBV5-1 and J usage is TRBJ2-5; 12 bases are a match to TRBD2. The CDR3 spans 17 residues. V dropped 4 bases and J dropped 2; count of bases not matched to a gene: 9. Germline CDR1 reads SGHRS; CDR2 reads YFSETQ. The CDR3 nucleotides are TGCGCCAGCAGCGCCGGGGGCCTAGCGGGAGGGCAAGAGACCCAGTACTTC. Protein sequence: CASSAGGLAGGQETQYF.